This T cell receptor beta chain was identified during a study of blood T cell repertoires in COVID-19 (TCRdb year 2020). The study in broad terms: Samples from collaborators originated in the United States, Italy and Spain and spanned both the acute and convalescent phases of COVID-19. The prospective study material was composed of cDNA or gDNA derived from T cells, B-cell-depleted T cells, or PBMCs. The dataset comprised deeply sampled blood TCRbeta repertoires from subjects exposed to, actively infected with, or recovered from COVID-19. The repertoires were released in a freely available public database meant as a resource for research on the immune response to SARS-CoV-2. The samples were drawn from the first 160 participants of the ongoing ImmuneRACE study and from 950 to 1,500 subjects provided by 6 global collaborators. The sample metadata nearly always contained a de-identified subject ID, COVID-19 status, age in years and sex. Where HLA class I and class II types were available, the types were taken from metadata supplied by the sample provider, not from assay-based typing. The research as a whole found: How much clinical and demographic metadata was included differed by source and by participant, and the metadata was provided uncurated.

Points on this clone: Its antigen specificity is not known. It has no much larger one-base neighbor in the sample; base qualities were not kept.

TCRbeta CDR3 regions were amplified from genomic DNA by means of the immunoSEQ Assay, a bias-controlled multiplex PCR. As for the original processing: Nucleated cell counts per sample were estimated from amplification of reference gene primers within the assay. To quantify the absolute abundance of each unique TCRbeta CDR3 rearrangement, sequence reads were collapsed and filtered. For each sample, productive Simpson clonality was calculated as the square root of Simpson's diversity index over productive rearrangements. TCRdb stores this immuneACCESS table with in-frame sequences only. Part of the clones is absent; in the studies checked, under half of the shortfall reflects unresolved V genes, and no reason is known for the rest. V and J calls and clone size are given by that table; D and trimming were obtained from the DNA. The sample profile shows roughly 350,000 clones; about 88% of them were found once. More than 5.5% of the sample rests with the top ten.

In Seattle, one collaborating source enrolled patients while the infection was active and tracked those patients longitudinally over the course of disease. Each collaborating institution followed its own protocols to collect whole blood in K2EDTA tubes. Collaborator samples were shipped for TCRbeta analysis as frozen whole blood, isolated PBMCs, or DNA extracted from either sample type. Trimming takes 3 bases from V and 6 bases from J, and the germline ends sit 14 bases apart. The cysteine opens and the phenylalanine closes a CDR3 of 14 amino acids. This entry keeps only the CDR3 DNA: 42 bases, framed from base 1. Reading the germline V gene (reference sequence) gives CDR1 SEHNR and CDR2 FQNEAQ.

This clonotype was obtained from a woman in her seventies with COVID-19, enrolled during active disease. Sequences were obtained from peripheral blood. This chain joins TRBV7-9 to TRBJ1-2; the D gene is perhaps TRBD1, from 5 matching bases. The CDR3 here reads CASSFPGGNDGYTF. Here is the DNA: TGTGCCAGCAGCTTTCCGGGGGGGAACGATGGCTACACCTTC.